These 26 T cell receptor beta chains were sequenced from one sample in a study of blood T cell repertoires in COVID-19. Some clones are missing from TCRdb's copy, which holds only in-frame ones; the method was immunoSEQ multiplex PCR. Of fewer than 350,000 clones in the sample, 85% were seen once. The source material was PBMCs or T cells enriched from blood (not recorded which). All receptors derive from a woman aged 45-65 years who had recovered from COVID-19.

V usage is TRBV7-8 and J usage is TRBJ2-2; 7 positions agree with TRBD2. This CDR3 has 16 amino acids. Germline trimming cut 4 bases from V and 6 bases from J; bases unmatched to any gene: 11. CDR1 and CDR2 from the germline V gene are SGHVS and FQNEAQ. CDR3 residues: CASSSGGAGESGELFF. The DNA of the CDR3 is TGTGCCAGCAGCTCCGGAGGGGCGGGAGAATCCGGGGAGCTGTTTTTT.

The J gene is TRBJ2-3, the V gene TRBV3-1 (or the pseudogene TRBV3-2), with D possibly matching TRBD2 (7 bases). CDR1 LGHDT and CDR2 YNNKEL come from the germline V gene (reference sequence). The germline V and J ends were trimmed by 4 bases and 8 bases, with 16 bases remaining between them. The CDR3 extends over 14 amino acids. CDR3 DNA: TGTGCCAGCAGCCCTGGGGGGGGGCCGGGTACGCAGTATTTT. It translates to CASSPGGGPGTQYF.

The chain couples TRBV11-3 to TRBJ2-3; D possibly corresponds to TRBD2 (5 bases). Looked up from germline, CDR1 is SGHNT and CDR2 is YENEEA. The CDR3 is made up of 14 amino acids. The ends were cut back, 1 base at V and 1 base at J, with 6 bases in the middle. The CDR3: CASSLGRGTDTQYF. Written as DNA, the CDR3 is TGTGCCAGCAGCTTAGGGCGGGGCACAGATACGCAGTATTTT.

The chain links TRBV7-3 to TRBJ2-3, with a possible D match to TRBD2 (5 bases). There are 16 residues in the CDR3. V lost 2 bases and J lost 3, with 15 bases in between. The germline V gene has CDR1 SGHTA and CDR2 FQGTGA. DNA for the CDR3: TGTGCCAGCAGCTTACATCCGGGATCAGGAACAGATACGCAGTATTTT. It encodes CASSLHPGSGTDTQYF.

The chain carries TRBV3-1 (or the pseudogene TRBV3-2) and TRBJ1-6; weak D call: TRBD1 (5 bases). Germline values: CDR1 LGHDT, CDR2 YNNKEL (reference sequence). V lost 1 base and J 6 bases, leaving 10 bases between the germline ends. The CDR3 has 15 amino acids. CDR3: CASSQAQGPNSPLHF. The CDR3 nucleotides read TGTGCCAGCAGCCAAGCGCAGGGTCCTAATTCACCCCTCCACTTT.

The chain is built from TRBV19 and TRBJ1-5; D might be TRBD1 (6 bases). This CDR3 is built from 14 residues. Germline CDR1 is LNHDA and CDR2 is SQIVND (reference sequence). Trimming pared 2 bases from V and 4 bases from J, leaving 9 bases between. The DNA for the CDR3 is TGTGCCAGTAGTATACATCAGGGGAATCAGCCCCAGCATTTT. It yields the protein CASSIHQGNQPQHF.

The chain uses TRBV7-2 and TRBJ1-5, with D unclear. The CDR3 runs 15 residues. V was trimmed by 1 base and J by 4 bases, leaving 11 bases between them. Germline-derived CDR1 and CDR2 are SGHTA and FQGNSA. The CDR3 bases are TGTGCCAGCAGCTTAGGCCCCGGTGTGAATCAGCCCCAGCATTTT. It codes for CASSLGPGVNQPQHF.

The V gene is TRBV11-3, the J gene TRBJ2-3; the D is unclear. Per the germline V gene, CDR1 is SGHNT and CDR2 is YENEEA. Trimming stripped 5 bases from V and 4 bases from J, with 10 bases between. The CDR3 extends over 13 amino acids. The CDR3 sequence is CASSLNTADTQYF. CDR3 coding DNA: TGTGCCAGCAGCCTAAATACAGCAGATACGCAGTATTTT.

This chain uses TRBV24-1 with TRBJ1-5; a weak D match, TRBD1 (5 bases). Per the germline V gene, CDR1 is KGHDR and CDR2 is SFDVKD. Trimming removed 8 bases at V and 11 bases at J, with 12 bases between. The length of the CDR3 is 11 residues. The CDR3 region is CATMQGDAQHF. CDR3 DNA sequence: TGTGCCACCATGCAGGGTGATGCCCAGCATTTT.

This chain links TRBV2 with TRBJ1-5; TRBD1 might be the D (5 bases). CDR3 size: 12 residues. The V gene's germline CDR1 is SNHLY and CDR2 FYNNEI. V was trimmed by 7 bases and J by 10 bases, leaving 14 bases between them. The CDR3 region is CASTGFKDPQHF. CDR3 DNA sequence: TGTGCCAGCACAGGGTTTAAAGATCCCCAGCATTTT.

The chain employs TRBV7-9 and TRBJ2-7; 7 bases align to TRBD1. Germline CDR1 reads SEHNR; CDR2 reads FQNEAQ (reference sequence). Trimming cost V 5 bases and J 6 bases; bases outside gene matches: 4. This CDR3 contains 12 residues. The CDR3: CASSPTGREQYF. The CDR3 region has the DNA TGTGCCAGCAGCCCGACAGGGCGCGAGCAGTACTTC.

There are a few counts of this clone. The chain couples TRBV5-1 to TRBJ1-3; TRBD1 is a possible D gene (6 bases). Germline values: CDR1 SGHRS, CDR2 YFSETQ. The V and J ends lost 5 bases and 4 bases respectively, with 16 bases between them. The CDR3 spans 15 residues. The DNA of the CDR3 is TGCGCCAGCAGACTCGGCCAGGGGTCGGGAAACACCATATATTTT. This gives the protein CASRLGQGSGNTIYF.

The V gene is TRBV20-1, the J gene TRBJ1-2; D not certain. The V gene lost 6 bases and the J gene lost 6 bases, with 11 bases spanning the gap. The CDR3 extends over 11 amino acids. Germline V gives CDR1 DFQATT, CDR2 SNEGSKA (reference sequence). The CDR3 nucleotides read TGCAGTGCCGAACGGGGAAATGGCTACACCTTC. Amino acid sequence: CSAERGNGYTF.

The rearrangement joins TRBV18 to TRBJ1-1; a possible D gene is TRBD1 (6 bases). This CDR3 has 17 residues. The V gene lost 3 bases and the J gene lost 4 bases, with 21 bases spanning the gap. Germline lookup yields CDR1 KGHSH and CDR2 LQKENI. CDR3 protein: CASSPLLGPGTLTEAFF. The CDR3 nucleotides read TGTGCCAGCTCACCTCTTTTGGGTCCCGGGACACTCACTGAAGCTTTCTTT.

The chain carries TRBV5-5 and TRBJ1-2; D not resolved. V was trimmed by 0 bases and J by 6 bases, leaving 27 bases between them. In germline, CDR1 is SGHKS, CDR2 YYEKEE (reference sequence). The CDR3 runs to 19 residues. The CDR3: CASSLASRVQSFTEDGYTF. In nucleotides, the CDR3 is TGTGCCAGCAGCTTGGCCTCCCGGGTGCAATCCTTCACGGAAGATGGCTACACCTTC.

The V gene is TRBV6-5, the J gene TRBJ1-2; 7 bases map to TRBD1. Germline V gene data show CDR1 as MNHEY and CDR2 as SVGAGI. The J segment lost 8 bases and the V segment lost 6 bases, leaving 12 bases of the junction unmatched. The CDR3 loop spans 14 amino acids. The CDR3: CASRAPGQTWGYTF. The CDR3 DNA reads TGTGCCAGCAGAGCACCGGGACAGACCTGGGGCTACACCTTC.

In DNA, the CDR3 is TGCGCCAGCAGCGCCGGCGTTGGACAGATGAACACTGAAGCTTTCTTT. Translated, it gives CASSAGVGQMNTEAFF. This rearrangement joins TRBV5-1 to TRBJ1-1, with a weak D call TRBD1 (6 bases). Per germline, CDR1 SGHRS and CDR2 YFSETQ. The ends were cut back, 4 bases at V and 0 bases at J, with 16 bases in the middle. The CDR3 is made up of 16 amino acids.

The rearrangement links TRBV6-2 or TRBV6-3 to TRBJ2-1; TRBD2 agrees at 10 bases. The CDR3 runs to 20 residues. V was clipped by 3 bases and J by 1 base; unmatched bases: 15. Germline V gives CDR1 MNHEY, CDR2 SVGEGT. DNA for the CDR3: TGTGCCAGCAGTTATAGCGATAGCGGGAGGTTTAGGAGATCCTACAATGAGCAGTTCTTC. Its translation is CASSYSDSGRFRRSYNEQFF.

This rearrangement joins TRBV5-1 to TRBJ2-6; tentative D call: TRBD1 (6 bases). CDR3 length: 15 amino acids. With 0 bases removed from V and 2 bases from J, the gap between germline ends came to 6 bases. From germline, CDR1 is SGHRS and CDR2 YFSETQ. CDR3 sequence reads: CASSLAGAGANVLTF. The CDR3 DNA is TGCGCCAGCAGCTTGGCAGGGGCTGGGGCCAACGTCCTGACTTTC.

V usage is TRBV30 and J usage is TRBJ2-7; the D gene is possibly TRBD2 (6 bases). This CDR3 has 12 amino acids. Germline lookup yields CDR1 GTSNPN and CDR2 SVGIG (reference sequence). The CDR3 here is CAHGGNSYEQYF. The CDR3 region has the DNA TGTGCTCACGGGGGTAACTCCTACGAGCAGTACTTC.

The CDR3 here is CATSREAGRTDTQYF. For the CDR3, the DNA is TGTGCCACCAGCAGAGAGGCAGGGCGAACAGATACGCAGTATTTT. The rearrangement joins TRBV15 to TRBJ2-3; a possible D gene is TRBD1 (5 bases). CDR3 length: 15 amino acids. V shed 0 bases and J shed 3 bases, with 10 bases lying between them. Germline CDR1 and CDR2: LNHNV and YYDKDF (reference sequence).

This chain links TRBV7-2 with TRBJ2-5; weak D call: TRBD1 (6 bases). Germline V gene sequence: CDR1 SGHTA, CDR2 FQGNSA. V dropped 2 bases and J dropped 5 bases, with 12 bases sitting between them. This CDR3 is built from 14 residues. The CDR3 DNA sequence: TGTGCCAGCAGCTTATCCAGGGGCTATGAGACCCAGTACTTC. Translation gives CASSLSRGYETQYF.

The chain is built from TRBV21-1 and TRBJ2-7; TRBD1, the D gene given by the table, was not confirmed from the DNA. TRBV21-1 corresponds to a pseudogene. The CDR3 runs 13 residues. The CDR3 reads CASRGTVTYEQYF. CDR3 nucleotides: TGTGCCAGCAGAGGGACAGTTACCTACGAGCAGTACTTC.

The chain uses TRBV27 and TRBJ2-5; TRBD1 is a possible D gene (6 bases). This CDR3 spans 14 amino acids. Trimming stripped 5 bases from V and 2 bases from J, with 12 bases between. Germline V CDR1 and CDR2: MNHEY, SMNVEV (reference sequence). The CDR3 DNA sequence: TGTGCCAGCAGTGAGCAGGGGAGACAAGAGACCCAGTACTTC. It translates to CASSEQGRQETQYF.

The CDR3 sequence: CASSRGARGYTF. The DNA for the CDR3 is TGTGCCAGCAGCCGCGGGGCTCGTGGCTACACCTTC. The J gene is TRBJ1-2, the V gene TRBV4-2; D possibly corresponds to TRBD1 (5 bases). Trimming left V 4 bases short and J 7 bases short, with 10 bases between. The V gene's germline CDR1 is LGHNA and CDR2 YNFKEQ. This CDR3 comprises 12 residues.

The chain is built from TRBV7-2 and TRBJ1-3; TRBD1 might be the D (6 bases). Germline values: CDR1 SGHTA, CDR2 FQGNSA. V lost 2 bases, J lost 4 bases, and 12 bases lay in between. CDR3 length: 15 residues. The CDR3, as DNA: TGTGCCAGCAGCTTAAACAGGGTACAAGGAAACACCATATATTTT. This sequence encodes CASSLNRVQGNTIYF.